This passage covers 18 T cell receptor beta chains from one sample sequenced in a study of blood T cell repertoires in COVID-19. Assay used: immunoSEQ multiplex PCR; TCRdb lists only in-frame clones, some missing. Among about 52,000 clones, around four fifths were seen once, and the ten largest hold around 6.6%. The material sequenced was peripheral blood. The receptors here all came from a man in his sixties or seventies with active COVID-19.

This chain connects TRBV7-2 to TRBJ1-6; weak D call: TRBD1 (6 bases). Germline-derived CDR1 and CDR2 are SGHTA and FQGNSA. V lost 1 base to trimming and J lost 9 bases, with 13 bases between them. The CDR3 has 15 amino acids. The CDR3 loop reads CASSLDTGIVSPLHF. The DNA of the CDR3 is TGTGCCAGCAGCTTAGATACAGGGATAGTTTCACCCCTCCACTTT.

V gene TRBV25-1 combines with J gene TRBJ2-2, with 8 bases lining up with TRBD2. Germline V gives CDR1 MGHDK, CDR2 SYGVNS. Trimming took 7 bases from V and 7 from J; bases not matched to a gene: 14. The CDR3 length is 16 residues. The CDR3 bases are TGTGCCAGCACCCCCTCGGGACGGGGGGGATACGGGGAGCTGTTTTTT. Its translation is CASTPSGRGGYGELFF.

This chain connects TRBV5-4 to TRBJ2-7; a possible D gene is TRBD2 (5 bases). CDR3 size: 13 residues. V dropped 4 bases and J dropped 3 bases, with 11 bases sitting between them. CDR1 is SGHNT, CDR2 YYREEE, per germline (reference sequence). The CDR3 protein is CASSPGLDYEQYF. CDR3 in DNA: TGTGCCAGCAGCCCCGGACTGGACTACGAGCAGTACTTC.

The CDR3 sequence: CASSPGTANYGYTF. The CDR3 coding sequence is TGCGCCAGCAGCCCGGGGACAGCTAACTATGGCTACACCTTC. The chain is built from TRBV5-1 and TRBJ1-2; 7 bases are a match to TRBD1. The trim removed 4 bases at V and 0 bases at J, leaving 3 bases unmatched. Germline V gene lookup returns CDR1 SGHRS and CDR2 YFSETQ. The CDR3 sequence is 14 residues long.

The rearrangement joins TRBV7-9 to TRBJ2-7, with D possibly being TRBD1 (5 bases). Germline CDR1 SEHNR, CDR2 FQNEAQ (reference sequence). The CDR3 sequence is 13 residues long. Trimming took off 9 bases at V and 0 bases at J, with 12 bases between the two ends. The chain's CDR3 is CASLPDNSYEQYF. DNA for the CDR3: TGTGCCAGTCTTCCGGACAACTCCTACGAGCAGTACTTC.

V and J are TRBV21-1 and TRBJ2-2; TRBD1, the table's D call, was not compared with the DNA. TRBV21-1 is tagged as a pseudogene. The CDR3 is made up of 15 amino acids. CDR3 coding DNA: TGTGCCAGCAGCACGGACATATCGAACACCGGGGAGCTGTTTTTT. Its protein product is CASSTDISNTGELFF.

This chain uses TRBV18 with TRBJ2-3; TRBD2 matches 9 bases. The CDR3 runs 16 residues. CDR1 and CDR2 from the germline V gene are KGHSH and LQKENI. J lost 5 bases, V lost 5 bases, and 11 bases had no gene match. The CDR3 DNA reads as TGTGCCAGCTCAGCATCTCGGCGGGGGGGAGGAGATACGCAGTATTTT. Its protein product is CASSASRRGGGDTQYF. The variable domain in full, with the rest retrieved from reference TRBV18 and TRBJ2-3, is NAGVMQNPRHLVRRRGQEARLRCSPMKGHSHVYWYRQLPEEGLKFMVYLQKENIIDESGMPKERFSAEFPKEGPSILRIQQVVRGDSAAYFCASSASRRGGGDTQYFGPGTRLTVL.

The genes are TRBV4-3 and TRBJ1-2; no clear D gene. V was pared by 4 bases and J by 2 bases, with 23 bases between. Germline lookup yields CDR1 LGHNA and CDR2 YSLEER. The length of the CDR3 is 18 residues. In DNA form, the CDR3 reads TGCGCCAGCAGCCTGGATAGCGGCCGGGTTACGCCGAACTATGGCTACACCTTC. It is translated as CASSLDSGRVTPNYGYTF.

The chain uses TRBV29-1 and TRBJ2-7; 9 nucleotides line up with TRBD2. Germline CDR1 and CDR2: SQVTM and ANQGSEA. Losses at the gene ends were 6 bases for V and 0 bases for J; bases not matched to a gene: 3. The CDR3 is 13 amino acids. CDR3 nucleotides: TGCAGCGTGGCGGGGGGGTTCTCCTACGAGCAGTACTTC. Protein product: CSVAGGFSYEQYF.

The chain couples TRBV30 to TRBJ2-3; tentatively, D is TRBD2 (5 bases). CDR3 length: 16 residues. Trimming took off 2 bases at V and 1 base at J, with 16 bases between the two ends. Germline assignment: CDR1 GTSNPN and CDR2 SVGIG (reference sequence). The CDR3 sequence is CAWSPDLGGGTDTQYF. As DNA, the CDR3 is TGTGCCTGGAGTCCGGACCTAGGAGGCGGCACAGATACGCAGTATTTT.

This clone occurred a few times. The V call is TRBV3-1 (or the pseudogene TRBV3-2), the J call TRBJ1-1; unclear D gene. There are 14 residues in the CDR3. Germline CDR1 and CDR2: LGHDT and YNNKEL (reference sequence). Trimming pared 2 bases from V and 10 bases from J, leaving 17 bases between. The CDR3 nucleotides are TGTGCCAGCAGCCAATTATTGAGGGATAACGGAGCTTTCTTT. Its translation: CASSQLLRDNGAFF.

V usage is TRBV19 and J usage is TRBJ1-1, with unresolved D. The CDR3 sequence is 14 residues long. V dropped 4 bases and J dropped 0 bases, with 9 bases sitting between them. Per the germline V gene, CDR1 is LNHDA and CDR2 is SQIVND (reference sequence). The chain's CDR3 is CASSKGRLNTEAFF. CDR3 DNA sequence: TGTGCCAGTAGTAAAGGGAGGCTGAACACTGAAGCTTTCTTT.

This chain connects TRBV10-3 to TRBJ1-5, with D unresolved. CDR1 is ENHRY and CDR2 is SYGVKD in the germline V gene. Trimming cost V 8 bases and J 0 bases, with 8 bases left between them. The CDR3 loop spans 13 amino acids. The DNA of the CDR3 is TGTGCCATCGGACGGGATAGCAATCAGCCCCAGCATTTT. Translation gives CAIGRDSNQPQHF.

The chain uses TRBV28 and TRBJ1-2; 8 nucleotides match TRBD1. V lost 6 bases to trimming and J lost 6 bases; unmatched junction nucleotides: 0. CDR1 and CDR2 from the germline V gene are MDHEN and SYDVKM. The CDR3 totals 11 residues. The CDR3 is CASRTGDGYTF. The CDR3 nucleotides are TGTGCCAGCAGGACAGGGGATGGCTACACCTTC.

This clone was seen a single time. The chain couples TRBV6-1 to TRBJ1-2; TRBD1 agrees at 8 bases. V was pared by 1 base and J by 3 bases, with 4 bases of the junction left unmatched. This CDR3 contains 15 residues. Germline loops: CDR1 MNHNS, CDR2 SASEGT. The CDR3 coding sequence is TGTGCCAGCAGTGAAGAAACAGGGGGGCACTATGGCTACACCTTC. It is translated as CASSEETGGHYGYTF.

The chain carries TRBV9 and TRBJ1-1; D may be TRBD1 (5 bases). The CDR3 is 14 amino acids. Germline V CDR1 and CDR2: SGDLS, YYNGEE. V lost 0 bases and J lost 4, with 10 bases in between. The CDR3 coding sequence is TGTGCCAGCAGCGTAGCTTCGGGGGGCACTGAAGCTTTCTTT. Translating it yields CASSVASGGTEAFF.

The chain is built from TRBV30 and TRBJ1-6; 9 bases fit TRBD1. The trim removed 3 bases at V and 6 bases at J, leaving 0 bases unmatched. Germline lookup yields CDR1 GTSNPN and CDR2 SVGIG (reference sequence). The CDR3 contains 13 residues. The CDR3 sequence is CAWRDRGNSPLHF. The CDR3, as DNA: TGTGCCTGGAGGGACAGGGGTAATTCACCCCTCCACTTT.

The chain couples TRBV27 to TRBJ1-5; 7 nucleotides agree with TRBD1. Trimming removed 2 bases from V and 7 bases from J; junction bases left unmatched: 8. CDR1 and CDR2 from the germline V gene are MNHEY and SMNVEV (reference sequence). This CDR3 spans 15 amino acids. In nucleotides, the CDR3 is TGTGCCAGCAGTTTAGAGGGGGCAGGGTGGCAGCCCCAGCATTTT. Its translation is CASSLEGAGWQPQHF.